Each of the 32 T cell receptor beta chains below was sequenced from the same sample in a study of ipilimumab plus nivolumab after autologous stem cell transplantation. Here immunoSEQ multiplex PCR was the method, and the copy in TCRdb shows in-frame clones only, minus some. The table has some 43,000 clones, over 75% seen once. Sequencing used PBMCs, obtained in a trial of ipilimumab plus nivolumab as post-transplant consolidation. The receptors shown here come from a male donor with multiple myeloma.

V usage is TRBV13 and J usage is TRBJ1-2; TRBD1 agrees at 9 bases. From germline, CDR1 is PRHDT and CDR2 FYEKMQ (reference sequence). The CDR3 totals 13 residues. V lost 4 bases to trimming and J lost 8 bases; unmatched junction nucleotides: 5. The CDR3 here is CASSSRDRAGYTF. In nucleotides, the CDR3 is TGTGCCAGCAGCTCCCGGGACAGGGCGGGCTACACCTTC.

This clone showed up just once. This chain joins TRBV9 and TRBJ1-2; D possibly corresponds to TRBD1 (6 bases). The CDR3 spans 15 residues. Per the germline V gene, CDR1 is SGDLS and CDR2 is YYNGEE. Trimming removed 3 bases from V and 10 bases from J, with 22 bases in between. The CDR3 protein is CASSEGTHEAVDYTF. As DNA, the CDR3 is TGTGCCAGCAGCGAGGGGACACATGAGGCCGTCGACTACACCTTC.

This clone is a singleton in its sample. The chain couples TRBV5-4 to TRBJ1-3; tentatively, D is TRBD1 (5 bases). Germline CDR1 is SGHNT and CDR2 is YYREEE (reference sequence). The CDR3 loop spans 15 amino acids. The V end was cut by 0 bases, the J end by 4 bases, with 11 bases between. In DNA, the CDR3 is TGTGCCAGCAGCTTGGGGGGGACGGAGGGAAACACCATATATTTT. This codes for CASSLGGTEGNTIYF.

This chain links TRBV5-1 with TRBJ2-7; TRBD1 matches 8 bases. From germline, CDR1 is SGHRS and CDR2 YFSETQ. This CDR3 region has 11 residues. Unmatched junction bases numbered 0, after V lost 3 bases and J lost 7 bases. The CDR3, as DNA: TGCGCCAGCAGCTGGGACAGGGAGCAGTACTTC. Translating it yields CASSWDREQYF.

The chain links TRBV5-4 to TRBJ2-3; D ambiguous. This CDR3 is built from 15 residues. Trimming cost V 0 bases and J 0 bases, with 8 bases left between them. CDR1 and CDR2 (germline): SGHNT, YYREEE (reference sequence). CDR3 residues: CASSLEHVSTDTQYF. CDR3 DNA sequence: TGTGCCAGCAGCTTGGAGCATGTGAGCACAGATACGCAGTATTTT.

This clone was counted a single time. The chain couples TRBV27 to TRBJ2-3; unclear D gene. The CDR3 contains 14 residues. Germline CDR1 reads MNHEY; CDR2 reads SMNVEV (reference sequence). V lost 5 bases to trimming and J lost 6 bases, with 15 bases between them. The CDR3 sequence: CASSLGSGMDTQYF. Here the CDR3 DNA reads TGTGCCAGCAGTCTAGGAAGTGGAATGGATACGCAGTATTTT.

In this sample, this clone turned up a few times. Here the CDR3 reads CASSESGHRYGYTF. Here the CDR3 DNA reads TGTGCCAGCAGTGAATCTGGACACCGGTATGGCTACACCTTC. J is TRBJ1-2 and V is TRBV25-1; TRBD1 is a possible D gene (5 bases). The germline CDR1 and CDR2 sequences are MGHDK and SYGVNS. The CDR3 runs to 14 residues. V lost 1 base, J lost 5 bases, and 11 bases lay in between.

The rearrangement links TRBV5-1 to TRBJ2-3, with D perhaps assigned TRBD1 or TRBD2 (6 bases each). Germline CDR1 SGHRS, CDR2 YFSETQ. The CDR3 has 14 amino acids. Deletions cut 0 bases from V and 6 bases from J, with 11 bases between. The CDR3 region has the DNA TGCGCCAGCAGCTTGGTGGGGGGCCCGGATACGCAGTATTTT. Protein: CASSLVGGPDTQYF.

CDR3 nucleotide sequence: TGTGCCAGCAGCCGCGGAGACTATGGCTACACCTTC. As protein: CASSRGDYGYTF. This chain uses TRBV7-9 with TRBJ1-2, with D unresolved. V lost 5 bases to trimming and J lost 3 bases, with 7 bases between them. The CDR3 consists of 12 residues. CDR1 SEHNR and CDR2 FQNEAQ come from the germline V gene (reference sequence). Together with reference TRBV7-9 and TRBJ1-2, the CDR3 gives the full variable domain: DTGVSQNPRHKITKRGQNVTFRCDPISEHNRLYWYRQTLGQGPEFLTYFQNEAQLEKSRLLSDRFSAERPKGSFSTLEIQRTEQGDSAMYLCASSRGDYGYTFGSGTRLTVV.

V usage is TRBV5-1 and J usage is TRBJ2-4; no firm D call. This CDR3 is built from 14 residues. The germline V gene has CDR1 SGHRS and CDR2 YFSETQ. V gave up 0 bases and J gave up 1 base, with 5 bases separating them. The CDR3 spells CASSLEGAKNIQYF. The CDR3 DNA reads TGCGCCAGCAGCTTGGAGGGTGCCAAAAACATTCAGTACTTC.

The V gene is TRBV5-1, the J gene TRBJ1-4; D remains ambiguous. This CDR3 is 13 amino acids long. Germline-derived CDR1 and CDR2 are SGHRS and YFSETQ. Trimming took 0 bases from V and 7 from J, leaving 7 bases between them. The CDR3 nucleotides are TGCGCCAGCAGCTTGGGCTGGGGTGAAAAACTGTTTTTT. This sequence encodes CASSLGWGEKLFF.

The V and J genes are TRBV7-9 and TRBJ2-1; D is possibly TRBD1 (5 bases). The V gene's germline CDR1 is SEHNR and CDR2 FQNEAQ (reference sequence). The V end was cut by 1 base, the J end by 8 bases, with 9 bases between. The CDR3 has 13 amino acids. CDR3 sequence: CASSLVQGYEQFF. For the CDR3, the DNA is TGTGCCAGCAGCTTAGTCCAGGGATATGAGCAGTTCTTC.

The V gene is TRBV7-2, the J gene TRBJ2-2; maybe TRBD2 (5 bases). Germline V CDR1 and CDR2: SGHTA, FQGNSA. The ends were cut back, 2 bases at V and 6 bases at J, with 7 bases in the middle. The CDR3 length is 13 residues. The CDR3 is CASSLKDSGELFF. DNA for the CDR3: TGTGCCAGCAGCTTAAAGGACTCCGGGGAGCTGTTTTTT.

The gene calls are TRBV5-1 and TRBJ2-3, with TRBD2 matching 12 bases. Germline CDR1 is SGHRS and CDR2 is YFSETQ. The CDR3 contains 15 residues. J lost 0 bases, V lost 10 bases, and 6 bases had no gene match. CDR3 amino acids: CAGRTSGASTDTQYF. CDR3 bases: TGCGCCGGACGGACTAGCGGGGCTAGCACAGATACGCAGTATTTT.

The genes are TRBV5-4 and TRBJ2-3, with TRBD1 identical over 8 bases. The CDR3 length is 15 residues. With 0 bases clipped from V and 4 bases from J, the junction kept 4 bases outside the gene matches. Per the germline V gene, CDR1 is SGHNT and CDR2 is YYREEE (reference sequence). CDR3 region: CASSLGTGWSDTQYF. The CDR3 bases are TGTGCCAGCAGCTTGGGGACAGGGTGGTCAGATACGCAGTATTTT. Filled out from reference TRBV5-4 and TRBJ2-3, the complete variable domain reads ETGVTQSPTHLIKTRGQQVTLRCSSQSGHNTVSWYQQALGQGPQFIFQYYREEENGRGNFPPRFSGLQFPNYSSELNVNALELDDSALYLCASSLGTGWSDTQYFGPGTRLTVL.

The CDR3 bases are TGTGCCAGCAGTGCTTCTGGAAACACCATATATTTT. It specifies CASSASGNTIYF. V is TRBV5-8 and J is TRBJ1-3, with D unclear. Germline-derived CDR1 and CDR2 are SGHTS and YDEGEE. Deletions cut 5 bases from V and 1 base from J, with 4 bases between. This CDR3 contains 12 residues. The whole variable domain, filled in from reference TRBV5-8 and TRBJ1-3, reads EAGVTQSPTHLIKTRGQQATLRCSPISGHTSVYWYQQALGLGLQFLLWYDEGEERNRGNFPPRFSGRQFPNYSSELNVNALELEDSALYLCASSASGNTIYFGEGSWLTVV.

Only one count was recorded for this clone. This chain links TRBV5-1 with TRBJ1-2; 8 positions match TRBD1. Germline V CDR1 and CDR2: SGHRS, YFSETQ. J lost 1 base, V lost 7 bases, and 9 bases had no gene match. The CDR3 loop spans 15 amino acids. In DNA, the CDR3 is TGCGCCAGCTCCACAGGGGGGTTAGATAACTATGGCTACACCTTC. Its translation is CASSTGGLDNYGYTF.

By share, this clone counts as medium-sized. The V and J genes are TRBV6-5 and TRBJ1-6; no clear D gene. Trimming shortened V by 0 bases and J by 7 bases, and 10 bases separated the two germline ends. The CDR3 runs 15 residues. Per germline, CDR1 MNHEY and CDR2 SVGAGI. CDR3 DNA: TGTGCCAGCAGTTACTCCGCGTCCCTGAATTCACCCCTCCACTTT. Translated: CASSYSASLNSPLHF.

With regard to this clone: Other DNA sequences in this specimen translate into the identical CDR3. The rearrangement uses TRBV18 and TRBJ2-5; D gene uncertain. CDR1 is KGHSH, CDR2 LQKENI, per germline. There are 15 residues in the CDR3. Trimming shortened V by 3 bases and J by 0 bases, and 11 bases separated the two germline ends. In DNA, the CDR3 is TGTGCCAGCTCACCTCGCACAGCGTACCAAGAGACCCAGTACTTC. Translated: CASSPRTAYQETQYF.

The rearrangement uses TRBV2 and TRBJ2-3; TRBD2 aligns across 9 bases. The CDR3 covers 15 residues. With V trimmed by 3 bases and J by 1 base, 2 bases remained unmatched. CDR1 is SNHLY and CDR2 is FYNNEI in the germline V gene. CDR3 nucleotides: TGTGCCAGCAGTGAGAGGACTAGCGGCACAGATACGCAGTATTTT. Translation gives CASSERTSGTDTQYF.

The rearrangement uses TRBV7-3 and TRBJ2-3; D is ambiguous. CDR3 length: 14 amino acids. Germline V gene data show CDR1 as SGHTA and CDR2 as FQGTGA. The germline V and J ends were trimmed by 1 base and 3 bases, with 8 bases remaining between them. This CDR3 is CASSLNADTDTQYF. The CDR3 region has the DNA TGTGCCAGCAGCTTAAATGCCGATACAGATACGCAGTATTTT.

The chain uses TRBV9 and TRBJ2-2; TRBD1 matches 8 bases. Per germline, CDR1 SGDLS and CDR2 YYNGEE. This CDR3 has 16 residues. V gave up 0 bases and J gave up 3 bases; unmatched junction bases: 4. The CDR3: CASSVDGQGHTGELFF. The CDR3 DNA reads as TGTGCCAGCAGCGTAGACGGACAGGGCCACACCGGGGAGCTGTTTTTT.

This clone was counted a single time. The rearrangement links TRBV4-2 to TRBJ2-5; 10 bases are a match to TRBD2. Germline CDR1 is LGHNA and CDR2 is YNFKEQ. The CDR3 length is 19 residues. The junction had 12 bases not matched to a gene; V was cut back by 0 bases and J by 2 bases. The DNA for the CDR3 is TGTGCCAGCAGCCAAGATCGTGGTCGGGCTAGCGGGGGTCAAGAGACCCAGTACTTC. Its protein product is CASSQDRGRASGGQETQYF.

The rearrangement joins TRBV20-1 to TRBJ1-1; D not resolved. This CDR3 contains 11 residues. V lost 5 bases and J 3 bases, leaving 7 bases between the germline ends. Germline CDR1 reads DFQATT; CDR2 reads SNEGSKA (reference sequence). Here the CDR3 DNA reads TGCAGTGCTCTGGCCTACACTGAAGCTTTCTTT. As protein: CSALAYTEAFF.

This chain links TRBV6-1 with TRBJ2-5; 8 bases agree with TRBD2. The V gene's germline CDR1 is MNHNS and CDR2 SASEGT. CDR3 length: 17 residues. V lost 1 base and J lost 1; bases outside the gene matches: 8. CDR3 DNA sequence: TGTGCCAGCAGTGAAGTGCTAGCGGGTATCCTCCAAGAGACCCAGTACTTC. Translated: CASSEVLAGILQETQYF.

This clone was recorded a few times. The rearrangement links TRBV18 to TRBJ2-7; weak D call: TRBD2 (5 bases). The CDR3 is made up of 15 amino acids. V was clipped by 2 bases and J by 0 bases, with 11 bases between them. Germline V gene data show CDR1 as KGHSH and CDR2 as LQKENI. Here the CDR3 reads CASSPKTGSSYEQYF. The DNA for the CDR3 is TGTGCCAGCTCACCAAAGACGGGGAGCTCCTACGAGCAGTACTTC.

The chain joins TRBV7-9 to TRBJ1-2; the D is unclear. CDR3 length equals 13 residues. Germline V gene sequence: CDR1 SEHNR, CDR2 FQNEAQ (reference sequence). V gave up 0 bases and J gave up 8 bases, with 10 bases separating them. DNA of the CDR3: TGTGCCAGCAGCTTAGCCCTGACGGGCGGCTACACCTTC. This translates into CASSLALTGGYTF. The whole variable domain, filled in from reference TRBV7-9 and TRBJ1-2, reads DTGVSQNPRHKITKRGQNVTFRCDPISEHNRLYWYRQTLGQGPEFLTYFQNEAQLEKSRLLSDRFSAERPKGSFSTLEIQRTEQGDSAMYLCASSLALTGGYTFGSGTRLTVV.

The chain combines TRBV4-1 with TRBJ2-7; D is ambiguous. The V gene lost 0 bases and the J gene lost 3 bases, with 12 bases spanning the gap. CDR3 length: 15 residues. The V gene's germline CDR1 is MGHRA and CDR2 YSYEKL. Here the CDR3 reads CASSQDVRQDYEQYF. CDR3 nucleotide sequence: TGCGCCAGCAGCCAAGATGTACGGCAGGACTACGAGCAGTACTTC.

This sequence joins TRBV6-4 and TRBJ2-1; the D gene is possibly TRBD1 (6 bases). V dropped 10 bases and J dropped 7 bases, with 23 bases sitting between them. The germline V gene encodes CDR1 MRHNA and CDR2 SNTAGT. This CDR3 comprises 15 residues. The CDR3 DNA is TGTGCCACCAAAAGGGACATGGACGGTGGTAATGAGCAGTTCTTC. Translation gives CATKRDMDGGNEQFF.

The CDR3 DNA reads as TGTGCCAGCAGCTTAGGGCTCGGGACCTCCTACAATGAGCAGTTCTTC. Its translation is CASSLGLGTSYNEQFF. This chain links TRBV7-2 with TRBJ2-1; possibly TRBD1 or TRBD2 for D (5 bases each). CDR1 is SGHTA, CDR2 FQGNSA, per germline. V was cut by 1 base and J by 0 bases, with 10 bases left in between. This CDR3 region has 16 residues.

The chain combines TRBV11-1 with TRBJ2-3; 8 nucleotides match TRBD1. With 5 bases clipped from V and 3 bases from J, the junction kept 4 bases outside the gene matches. The V gene's germline CDR1 is SGHAT and CDR2 FQDESV (reference sequence). This CDR3 has 14 residues. The CDR3 region is CASSPGQGTDTQYF. The CDR3 DNA reads as TGTGCCAGCAGCCCCGGACAGGGTACAGATACGCAGTATTTT.

In its sample, this clone was seen once. This sequence joins TRBV19 and TRBJ1-5, with D perhaps TRBD1 (5 bases). The V gene's germline CDR1 is LNHDA and CDR2 SQIVND (reference sequence). The V end lost 5 bases, the J end lost 1 base, and 12 bases lay between the germline ends. This CDR3 is built from 15 residues. CDR3 sequence (DNA): TGTGCCAGTAGTCTTTTCAGGGAGAGCAATCAGCCCCAGCATTTT. Protein sequence: CASSLFRESNQPQHF.